This entry features one TCR beta chain sequence. The data are from a study of control samples from healthy donors and cancer patients. Data came from immunoSEQ multiplex PCR; TCRdb stores just in-frame clones and leaves some out. Among some 150,000 clones listed, more than 85% were seen once. This CDR3 is built from 15 residues. The germline gives CDR1 MRHNA, CDR2 SNTAGT. Trimming cost V 4 bases and J 9 bases, with 19 bases left between them. This clonotype was sampled from a man younger than 45 in good health. This chain uses TRBV6-4 with TRBJ2-1; D may match TRBD1 or TRBD2 (5 bases each). Specimen: blood. In nucleotides, the CDR3 is TGTGCCAGCAGTGGAGGGGTCGCTAATCCTGGTGAGCAGTTCTTC. Protein sequence: CASSGGVANPGEQFF.